Below are 27 T cell receptor beta chains sequenced from a single sample in a study of blood T cell repertoires in COVID-19. TCRdb's table, derived via immunoSEQ multiplex PCR, lists solely in-frame clones and lacks some. This repertoire shows about 220,000 clones, about four fifths found once; its top ten account for around 4.6%. Sequencing was done on a sample of PBMCs or T cells enriched from blood (not recorded which). All receptors come from a woman aged 45-59 years who had been exposed to COVID-19.

This rearrangement joins TRBV7-2 to TRBJ1-2; perhaps TRBD1 as D (6 bases). The germline V and J ends were trimmed by 4 bases and 4 bases, with 13 bases remaining between them. Germline V gene sequence: CDR1 SGHTA, CDR2 FQGNSA. This CDR3 contains 14 residues. In DNA, the CDR3 is TGTGCCAGCAGCTCCAGGGGATGGGGCTATGGCTACACCTTC. It encodes CASSSRGWGYGYTF.

V is TRBV7-3 and J is TRBJ2-5; 12 bases are shared with TRBD2. The CDR3 covers 13 residues. Germline CDR1 and CDR2: SGHTA and FQGTGA. Losses at the gene ends were 11 bases for V and 5 bases for J; bases not matched to a gene: 6. The CDR3 coding sequence is TGTGCCTCTAGCGGGGGGGCCCGGGAGACCCAGTACTTC. It codes for CASSGGARETQYF.

This clone was found a few times. The J gene is TRBJ2-2, the V gene TRBV9; 9 bases map to TRBD2. The CDR3 has 17 amino acids. J gave up 5 bases and V 0 bases, and 8 bases lay outside the gene matches. Germline CDR1 is SGDLS and CDR2 is YYNGEE. DNA of the CDR3: TGTGCCAGCAGCGTAGTCCCCCTAGCGGGGAGTACCGGGGAGCTGTTTTTT. It is translated as CASSVVPLAGSTGELFF.

This clone was counted only a few times. The chain employs TRBV4-3 and TRBJ2-2; 7 bases are a match to TRBD2. Trimming cost V 3 bases and J 8 bases; bases outside gene matches: 6. The CDR3 has 14 residues. Germline V gene lookup returns CDR1 LGHNA and CDR2 YSLEER. CDR3: CASSQAGEWGELFF. CDR3 nucleotide sequence: TGCGCCAGCAGCCAGGCGGGGGAGTGGGGGGAGCTGTTTTTT.

The rearrangement links TRBV7-9 to TRBJ1-2; perhaps TRBD1 as D (5 bases). The CDR3 contains 13 residues. CDR1 is SEHNR and CDR2 is FQNEAQ in the germline V gene (reference sequence). Trimming removed 5 bases at V and 3 bases at J, with 10 bases between. The CDR3 nucleotides are TGTGCCAGCAGCCCCTCCAGGGACTATGGCTACACCTTC. Encoded protein: CASSPSRDYGYTF.

The CDR3, as DNA: TGTGCCAGCAAGGGACTCTGGGCCAACGTCCTGACTTTC. This translates into CASKGLWANVLTF. V gene TRBV27 combines with J gene TRBJ2-6; a weak D match, TRBD2 (6 bases). CDR1 and CDR2 (germline): MNHEY, SMNVEV (reference sequence). V was cut by 7 bases and J by 5 bases, with 9 bases left in between. The CDR3 runs 13 residues. The variable domain in full, with the rest retrieved from reference TRBV27 and TRBJ2-6, is EAQVTQNPRYLITVTGKKLTVTCSQNMNHEYMSWYRQDPGLGLRQIYYSMNVEVTDKGDVPEGYKVSRKEKRNFPLILESPSPNQTSLYFCASKGLWANVLTFGAGSRLTVL.

V and J are TRBV11-2 and TRBJ2-6; D gene uncertain. Germline lookup yields CDR1 SGHAT and CDR2 FQNNGV. V lost 1 base and J 0 bases, leaving 7 bases between the germline ends. There are 16 residues in the CDR3. This chain's CDR3 is CASSLGSFSGANVLTF. As DNA, the CDR3 is TGTGCCAGCAGCTTAGGCAGTTTCTCTGGGGCCAACGTCCTGACTTTC. Drawing the rest from reference TRBV11-2 and TRBJ2-6, the complete variable domain is EAGVAQSPRYKIIEKRQSVAFWCNPISGHATLYWYQQILGQGPKLLIQFQNNGVVDDSQLPKDRFSAERLKGVDSTLKIQPAKLEDSAVYLCASSLGSFSGANVLTFGAGSRLTVL.

The rearrangement uses TRBV24-1 and TRBJ1-6; D gene uncertain. V gave up 12 bases and J gave up 0 bases, with 11 bases separating them. The CDR3 totals 14 residues. Germline CDR1 and CDR2: KGHDR and SFDVKD. Here the CDR3 reads CAPHKSSYNSPLHF. The CDR3 bases are TGTGCCCCCCATAAGAGCTCCTATAATTCACCCCTCCACTTT.

The J gene is TRBJ1-1, the V gene TRBV5-6; 8 bases fit TRBD1. V lost 2 bases and J lost 7; bases outside the gene matches: 4. In germline, CDR1 is SGHDT, CDR2 YYEEEE. This CDR3 comprises 13 residues. CDR3 residues: CASSFDRGDEAFF. As DNA, the CDR3 is TGTGCCAGCAGCTTTGACAGGGGAGATGAAGCTTTCTTT.

This clone was seen just once. J is TRBJ2-2 and V is TRBV5-4; 10 nucleotides agree with TRBD1. Germline loops: CDR1 SGHNT, CDR2 YYREEE (reference sequence). The ends lost 4 bases at V and 6 bases at J; junction bases unmatched: 3. This CDR3 is 14 amino acids long. The CDR3 nucleotides read TGTGCCAGCAGCCCAGGACAGGGGGCCGGGGAGCTGTTTTTT. It is translated as CASSPGQGAGELFF.

The chain carries TRBV13 and TRBJ2-7; D is unclear. The germline gives CDR1 PRHDT, CDR2 FYEKMQ (reference sequence). This CDR3 has 14 amino acids. V gave up 2 bases and J gave up 1 base, with 9 bases separating them. The CDR3 DNA is TGTGCCAGCAGCTTACGAGTGACATCCTACGAGCAGTACTTC. Translating gives CASSLRVTSYEQYF.

The chain joins TRBV6-5 to TRBJ2-1, with 10 bases matching TRBD2. The CDR3 consists of 13 residues. The trim removed 8 bases at V and 10 bases at J, leaving 8 bases unmatched. Germline assignment: CDR1 MNHEY and CDR2 SVGAGI. This CDR3 reads CASQPSGGHEQFF. DNA for the CDR3: TGTGCCAGCCAGCCTAGCGGGGGTCACGAGCAGTTCTTC.

The V and J genes are TRBV4-1 and TRBJ1-3; D is ambiguous. Germline V gives CDR1 MGHRA, CDR2 YSYEKL. The CDR3 runs to 18 residues. The V end was cut by 0 bases, the J end by 0 bases, with 15 bases between. CDR3 amino acids: CASSQDAVGSSSGNTIYF. The CDR3 region has the DNA TGCGCCAGCAGCCAAGATGCCGTGGGGAGCAGCTCTGGAAACACCATATATTTT.

The rearrangement joins TRBV19 to TRBJ1-5; maybe TRBD1 (6 bases). The CDR3 runs 15 residues. Germline V gives CDR1 LNHDA, CDR2 SQIVND (reference sequence). V was clipped by 3 bases and J by 7 bases, with 16 bases between them. The CDR3 sequence is CASSIVGGRGQPQHF. The CDR3 coding sequence is TGTGCCAGTAGTATCGTCGGGGGGCGCGGGCAGCCCCAGCATTTT.

The J gene is TRBJ1-2, the V gene TRBV3-1 (or the pseudogene TRBV3-2); D may be TRBD1 (5 bases). CDR3 length: 13 residues. V lost 4 bases and J lost 8, with 14 bases in between. The germline V gene has CDR1 LGHDT and CDR2 YNNKEL (reference sequence). This chain's CDR3 is CASSRQQLRGYTF. The CDR3 DNA is TGTGCCAGCAGCCGACAGCAGCTGCGGGGCTACACCTTC.

V usage is TRBV6-5 and J usage is TRBJ2-2; 10 bases line up with TRBD2. The CDR3 loop spans 15 amino acids. V shed 8 bases, J shed 7 bases, and the junction held 10 bases outside the gene matches. The germline CDR1 and CDR2 sequences are MNHEY and SVGAGI. CDR3 DNA sequence: TGTGCCAGCCGACCGCTAGCGGGGGTCGGCGGGGAGCTGTTTTTT. This encodes CASRPLAGVGGELFF.

The chain carries TRBV5-5 and TRBJ2-1; 7 nucleotides line up with TRBD1. J was trimmed by 5 bases and V by 1 base; bases with no gene match: 3. Germline V gives CDR1 SGHKS, CDR2 YYEKEE (reference sequence). The CDR3 has 14 amino acids. The CDR3 spells CASSLRDSNNEQFF. CDR3 DNA: TGTGCCAGCAGCTTGCGGGACAGTAACAATGAGCAGTTCTTC.

The rearrangement joins TRBV11-2 to TRBJ1-6; perhaps TRBD1 as D (5 bases). CDR1 and CDR2 (germline): SGHAT, FQNNGV. The V gene lost 5 bases and the J gene lost 3 bases, with 14 bases spanning the gap. The CDR3 has 16 amino acids. This CDR3 reads CASSLSHGGYNSPLHF. CDR3 coding DNA: TGTGCCAGCAGCCTAAGCCACGGGGGCTATAATTCACCCCTCCACTTT.

The genes are TRBV3-1 (or the pseudogene TRBV3-2) and TRBJ2-2; 10 bases agree with TRBD2. The CDR3 runs 16 residues. Losses at the gene ends were 5 bases for V and 1 base for J; bases not matched to a gene: 4. Germline V lookup: CDR1 LGHDT, CDR2 YNNKEL (reference sequence). CDR3 amino acids: CASSVAGGQNTGELFF. CDR3 bases: TGTGCCAGCAGCGTAGCGGGGGGACAGAACACCGGGGAGCTGTTTTTT.

This clone was counted once. The chain carries TRBV19 and TRBJ1-1; the D is unclear. The CDR3 sequence is 14 residues long. Germline CDR1 and CDR2: LNHDA and SQIVND (reference sequence). V was trimmed by 5 bases and J by 2 bases, leaving 12 bases between them. Written as DNA, the CDR3 is TGTGCCAGTAGTTCGTGGGCCGTAAACACTGAAGCTTTCTTT. It is translated as CASSSWAVNTEAFF.

The chain is built from TRBV7-2 and TRBJ2-7; unclear D gene. The CDR3 runs to 12 residues. CDR1 is SGHTA and CDR2 is FQGNSA in the germline V gene. Between the trimmed V and J ends, which lost 5 bases and 4 bases, there was a span of 9 bases. The CDR3 DNA reads TGTGCCAGCAGCCTAAACAGATACGAGCAGTACTTC. Amino acids: CASSLNRYEQYF.

J is TRBJ1-6 and V is TRBV3-1 (or the pseudogene TRBV3-2), with 10 bases aligning to TRBD1. This CDR3 contains 16 residues. With V trimmed by 4 bases and J by 7 bases, 7 bases remained unmatched. CDR1 and CDR2 (germline): LGHDT, YNNKEL (reference sequence). Here the CDR3 DNA reads TGTGCCAGCAGCCTGTCAGACAGGGGGCTCAATTCACCCCTCCACTTT. This translates into CASSLSDRGLNSPLHF.

The chain carries TRBV6-5 and TRBJ1-2; 9 nucleotides match TRBD1. Germline V CDR1 and CDR2: MNHEY, SVGAGI. V was clipped by 4 bases and J by 7 bases; unmatched bases: 1. The CDR3 sequence is 12 residues long. The CDR3 nucleotides are TGTGCCAGCAGTTGGGACAGGGTTGGCTACACCTTC. Encoded protein: CASSWDRVGYTF.

This clone has only one observation. The V gene is TRBV2, the J gene TRBJ2-5, with 8 nucleotides matching TRBD2. V lost 6 bases and J lost 5; bases outside the gene matches: 8. This CDR3 is built from 14 residues. The germline V gene has CDR1 SNHLY and CDR2 FYNNEI. CDR3 DNA: TGTGCCAGCAGCTTAGCGGGGCCCAGGGAGACCCAGTACTTC. Its protein product is CASSLAGPRETQYF. The full variable domain, with the rest looked up from reference TRBV2 and TRBJ2-5, is EPEVTQTPSHQVTQMGQEVILRCVPISNHLYFYWYRQILGQKVEFLVSFYNNEISEKSEIFDDQFSVERPDGSNFTLKIRSTKLEDSAMYFCASSLAGPRETQYFGPGTRLLVL.

The chain recombines TRBV18 with TRBJ1-1, with 8 bases lining up with TRBD1. CDR3 size: 12 residues. The germline V gene encodes CDR1 KGHSH and CDR2 LQKENI. V dropped 8 bases and J dropped 4; count of bases not matched to a gene: 3. CDR3 DNA: TGTGCCAGCCAGGGGGCGAGCACTGAAGCTTTCTTT. This codes for CASQGASTEAFF. The variable domain in full, completed from reference TRBV18 and TRBJ1-1, reads NAGVMQNPRHLVRRRGQEARLRCSPMKGHSHVYWYRQLPEEGLKFMVYLQKENIIDESGMPKERFSAEFPKEGPSILRIQQVVRGDSAAYFCASQGASTEAFFGQGTRLTVV.

The gene calls are TRBV10-1 and TRBJ2-1; the D gene is possibly TRBD2 (7 bases). There are 17 residues in the CDR3. The V end lost 0 bases, the J end lost 2 bases, and 14 bases lay between the germline ends. CDR1 and CDR2 (germline): WNHNN, SYGVQD (reference sequence). In nucleotides, the CDR3 is TGCGCCAGCAGTGAGTCCGAGGGGGGGCATCCCTACAATGAGCAGTTCTTC. Its protein product is CASSESEGGHPYNEQFF.

This clone appeared a few times. The rearrangement links TRBV24-1 to TRBJ1-2, with a possible D match to TRBD1 (5 bases). The germline CDR1 and CDR2 sequences are KGHDR and SFDVKD. The V end lost 3 bases, the J end lost 3 bases, and 13 bases lay between the germline ends. This CDR3 comprises 15 residues. The CDR3 DNA reads as TGTGCCACCAGTGATGCGCAGACAGCCTACTATGGCTACACCTTC. Translating gives CATSDAQTAYYGYTF.